This T cell receptor beta chain was recovered during a study of lymphopenia after photon versus proton radiotherapy. Findings and caveats of the study: Only patients who died were analyzed for survival; proton advantage is unproven. After the lymphocyte nadir, photon-treated repertoires showed oligoclonal expansion, especially of CD8+ Temra cells. Proton therapy kept repertoires fairly stable, unlike photons, which gained effector/memory cells. A bigger post-nadir fall in TCR diversity correlated inversely with survival time in deceased patients.

Details on this clone: The antigen is unknown.

Sequencing used immunoSEQ multiplex PCR; TCRdb keeps in-frame clones, though not all of them. Of some 70,000 clones listed, about 89% are singletons. Germline CDR1 is MGHRA and CDR2 is YSYEKL. The CDR3 totals 14 residues. The J segment lost 1 base and the V segment lost 3 bases, leaving 0 bases of the junction unmatched. The sequence was collected from a man aged 80 or over with esophageal cancer. The chain uses TRBV4-1 and TRBJ1-2; 9 positions match TRBD1. This specimen was peripheral blood, taken from a patient treated with proton-based radiotherapy. The CDR3 spells CASSQDRGNYGYTF. CDR3 DNA sequence: TGCGCCAGCAGCCAGGACAGGGGTAACTATGGCTACACCTTC.